This TCR beta chain is from a study of T cell repertoires in cytomegalovirus infection. For the study at large: Indications came from public TCR beta signatures; they pointed to CMV infection and to a matching HLA type.

Findings and limits, study-wide: Cumulative public TCR beta family frequency identified CMV carriers with the relevant HLA. HLA-C-restricted TCR beta clonotypes specific for CMV led the ex vivo response.

TCRdb reanalysed the reads using MiXCR and keeps one entry per CDR3 protein. The data show tens of thousands of distinct CDR3 sequences, roughly 18% seen once. About this clonotype itself: Its specificity is unknown.

Per the germline V gene, CDR1 is LGHDT and CDR2 is YNNKEL (reference sequence). This CDR3 has 16 amino acids. The V end lost 5 bases, the J end lost 0 bases, and 14 bases lay between the germline ends. The sequence was collected from a human donor in good health (CMV status not recorded). Some clones in this sample may be carry-over from other donors' samples. J is TRBJ2-1 and V is TRBV3-1, with a weak D call TRBD2 (6 bases). The sequences come from CD8+ T cells from cultured PBMCs, collected from culture after CMV antigen stimulation. The CDR3 spells CASSGRTPSSYNEQFF. CDR3 nucleotides: TGTGCCAGCAGCGGGAGGACGCCGAGCTCCTACAATGAGCAGTTCTTC.